A single sample is the source of the 30 T cell receptor beta chains below, sequenced in a study of regulatory T cells in long-lasting Graves disease. Arm-PCR of CDR3 regions and iRepertoire HTBI primers were the basis on which TCR beta libraries were built. Each CDR3 protein is one row after TCRdb ran MiXCR on the multiplex PCR reads. Seen here are about 370,000 distinct CDR3 sequences, roughly 16% observed once, and the top ten hold over 20%. The time point is: newly diagnosed GD, antithyroid drugs for less than 3 months. There was RNA extracted from PBMCs, and the TCR library was made from it. This sample comprised peripheral blood mononuclear cells (PBMCs), obtained at new diagnosis, from a patient treated with antithyroid drugs. Every receptor here comes from a female donor with Graves disease.

This clonotype was seen repeatedly, ten times or more. DNA for the CDR3: TGTGCCAGCAGTTACCGGGGACAGGGCGGTCAGCCCCAGCATTTT. It yields the protein CASSYRGQGGQPQHF. The chain uses TRBV28 and TRBJ1-5, with 9 nucleotides matching TRBD1. The CDR3 extends over 15 amino acids. Per the germline V gene, CDR1 is MDHEN and CDR2 is SYDVKM. V lost 4 bases, J lost 6 bases, and 7 bases stayed unmatched.

This clonotype appeared many times. The rearrangement uses TRBV27 and TRBJ1-5; D might be TRBD1 (6 bases). The germline CDR1 and CDR2 sequences are MNHEY and SMNVEV (reference sequence). V was shortened by 6 bases and J by 6 bases, with 18 bases between the two germline ends. CDR3 length equals 15 residues. The CDR3, as DNA: TGTGCCAGCAGCTTTTACCCACGAGGGGGTCAGCCCCAGCATTTT. Translated, it gives CASSFYPRGGQPQHF.

This rearrangement joins TRBV18 to TRBJ2-3, with a weak D call TRBD2 (5 bases). Trimming took 6 bases from V and 3 from J, leaving 13 bases between them. The CDR3 spans 14 residues. Germline CDR1 reads KGHSH; CDR2 reads LQKENI. The CDR3 DNA is TGTGCCAGCTCTAACCCGGGCGGGACAGATACGCAGTATTTT. The encoded protein is CASSNPGGTDTQYF. Together with reference TRBV18 and TRBJ2-3, the CDR3 gives the full variable domain: NAGVMQNPRHLVRRRGQEARLRCSPMKGHSHVYWYRQLPEEGLKFMVYLQKENIIDESGMPKERFSAEFPKEGPSILRIQQVVRGDSAAYFCASSNPGGTDTQYFGPGTRLTVL.

Many counts were recorded for this clonotype. The V gene is TRBV5-1, the J gene TRBJ2-3, with D perhaps TRBD2 (6 bases). V was trimmed by 4 bases and J by 2 bases, leaving 11 bases between them. CDR3 length: 14 residues. Germline CDR1 reads SGHRS; CDR2 reads YFSETQ. The chain's CDR3 is CASSLTRDTDTQYF. CDR3 in DNA: TGCGCCAGCAGCCTGACTAGGGACACAGATACGCAGTATTTT.

This clonotype has ten or more counts. The gene calls are TRBV7-2 and TRBJ2-3, with D perhaps TRBD2 (5 bases). CDR1 SGHTA and CDR2 FQGNSA come from the germline V gene. This CDR3 spans 17 amino acids. V was clipped by 7 bases and J by 5 bases, with 25 bases between them. The CDR3 bases are TGTGCCAGCACTCAGGAGGCCCTAGCAGTAACGGGAGATACGCAGTATTTT. As protein: CASTQEALAVTGDTQYF.

This clonotype appeared many times. The J gene is TRBJ1-5, the V gene TRBV7-2; D gene ambiguous. The CDR3 sequence is 15 residues long. V shed 5 bases and J shed 0 bases, with 11 bases lying between them. Germline values: CDR1 SGHTA, CDR2 FQGNSA. The CDR3, as DNA: TGTGCCAGCAGCCTCACTCCATATAGCAATCAGCCCCAGCATTTT. This codes for CASSLTPYSNQPQHF. The full variable domain, its missing parts supplied by reference TRBV7-2 and TRBJ1-5, is GAGVSQSPSNKVTEKGKDVELRCDPISGHTALYWYRQSLGQGLEFLIYFQGNSAPDKSGLPSDRFSAERTGGSVSTLTIQRTQQEDSAVYLCASSLTPYSNQPQHFGDGTRLSIL.

This clonotype was counted ten times or more. The J gene is TRBJ2-3, the V gene TRBV24-1; D perhaps matches TRBD1 (6 bases). Germline values: CDR1 KGHDR, CDR2 SFDVKD. The CDR3 runs 16 residues. Between the trimmed V and J ends, which lost 9 bases and 1 base, there was a span of 19 bases. The CDR3 nucleotides are TGTGCCACCGCTGACCGAGGGGACACCCGCACAGATACGCAGTATTTT. Its protein product is CATADRGDTRTDTQYF.

This clonotype came up a few times. The chain has TRBV28 and TRBJ1-2, with a tentative D call TRBD1 (6 bases). The CDR3 sequence is 12 residues long. The germline V and J ends were trimmed by 5 bases and 8 bases, with 12 bases remaining between them. Germline-derived CDR1 and CDR2 are MDHEN and SYDVKM. In nucleotides, the CDR3 is TGTGCCAGCAGTATCTCAGGGGTCGGCTACACCTTC. It is translated as CASSISGVGYTF.

This clonotype occurred many times. The genes are TRBV7-2 and TRBJ1-1, with TRBD1 as a possible D gene (5 bases). V was shortened by 4 bases and J by 5 bases, with 14 bases between the two germline ends. The germline V gene has CDR1 SGHTA and CDR2 FQGNSA. The CDR3 has 14 amino acids. The CDR3 sequence is CASSYSQVSTEAFF. CDR3 coding DNA: TGTGCCAGCAGCTATTCACAGGTTTCGACTGAAGCTTTCTTT.

This clonotype was seen at least ten times. V and J are TRBV3-1 and TRBJ2-2; possibly TRBD1 for D (5 bases). With 1 base removed from V and 4 bases from J, the gap between germline ends came to 13 bases. This CDR3 region has 16 residues. CDR1 is LGHDT, CDR2 YNNKEL, per germline (reference sequence). This CDR3 is CASSQVSGWATGELFF. The DNA for the CDR3 is TGTGCCAGCAGCCAAGTGTCAGGGTGGGCCACCGGGGAGCTGTTTTTT.

This clonotype appeared many times. Here the CDR3 DNA reads TGCGCCAGCAGCTTGGAGGGGTTAAGGCCCCAGCATTTT. Translation: CASSLEGLRPQHF. V and J are TRBV4-1 and TRBJ1-5; D perhaps matches TRBD1 (5 bases). CDR3 length: 13 amino acids. The germline gives CDR1 MGHRA, CDR2 YSYEKL. V lost 5 bases to trimming and J lost 9 bases, with 14 bases between them.

A few counts support this clonotype. The J gene is TRBJ2-1, the V gene TRBV14; 9 bases are shared with TRBD2. Germline V CDR1 and CDR2: SGHDN, FVKESK. Trimming took 2 bases from V and 4 from J; bases not matched to a gene: 6. This CDR3 has 16 amino acids. The CDR3 spells CASSQTRGGVYNEQFF. CDR3 DNA: TGTGCCAGCAGCCAAACCCGCGGGGGGGTTTACAATGAGCAGTTCTTC.

This clonotype was counted at least ten times. This rearrangement joins TRBV6-1 to TRBJ1-1; 10 bases align to TRBD1. Germline-derived CDR1 and CDR2 are MNHNS and SASEGT. The CDR3 extends over 16 amino acids. Germline trimming cut 10 bases from V and 0 bases from J; bases unmatched to any gene: 11. In nucleotides, the CDR3 is TGTGCCACCAAACGGCGGACAGGGGGGATGAACACTGAAGCTTTCTTT. Residues: CATKRRTGGMNTEAFF.

Many counts were recorded for this clonotype. This rearrangement joins TRBV27 to TRBJ1-2; the match to TRBD1 covers 11 bases. CDR3 size: 17 residues. Germline CDR1 MNHEY, CDR2 SMNVEV (reference sequence). Unmatched junction bases numbered 11, after V lost 5 bases and J lost 3 bases. CDR3 nucleotide sequence: TGTGCCAGCAGTCCCCGCCGGACAGGGGGCAGGGACTATGGCTACACCTTC. Its protein is CASSPRRTGGRDYGYTF.

The CDR3 protein is CASSLADSVNSPLHF. DNA for the CDR3: TGCGCCAGCAGCTTGGCGGACAGCGTTAATTCACCCCTCCACTTT. The chain links TRBV5-1 to TRBJ1-6; TRBD1 might be the D (6 bases). V gave up 0 bases and J gave up 6 bases, with 10 bases separating them. The germline V gene encodes CDR1 SGHRS and CDR2 YFSETQ. CDR3 length equals 15 residues.

With respect to this clonotype: This may stem from a read error, because a much larger clone lies one nucleotide away. The chain combines TRBV12-3 or TRBV12-4 with TRBJ1-1; possibly TRBD1 for D (6 bases). This CDR3 region has 13 residues. CDR3 in amino acids: CASSSRDKRAALF. The CDR3 DNA follows: TGTGCCAGCAGTTCCAGGGACAAAAGGGCGGCTCTCTTT.

A word on this clonotype: Possible read error: a much larger clone is one base away. The CDR3 loop reads CAGSLSGEGTDTQYF. The CDR3 nucleotides are TGTGCCGGCAGTTTATCTGGGGAGGGCACAGATACGCAGTATTTT. V gene TRBV28 combines with J gene TRBJ2-3; possibly TRBD2 for D (6 bases). The CDR3 has 15 amino acids. Germline V lookup: CDR1 MDHEN, CDR2 SYDVKM.

The table lists this clonotype with many counts. The chain couples TRBV14 to TRBJ2-1; the match to TRBD2 covers 10 bases. The CDR3 contains 15 residues. The junction had 2 bases not matched to a gene; V was cut back by 6 bases and J by 0 bases. The germline gives CDR1 SGHDN, CDR2 FVKESK. The DNA of the CDR3 is TGTGCCAGCAGGGTAGCGGGAGGCTCCTACAATGAGCAGTTCTTC. It codes for CASRVAGGSYNEQFF.

In regard to this clonotype: A clone one base away is much larger, so this may be a read error. The chain employs TRBV6-4 and TRBJ1-1; 8 bases match TRBD1. With 7 bases clipped from V and 4 bases from J, the junction kept 11 bases outside the gene matches. Germline CDR1 reads MRHNA; CDR2 reads SNTAGT. The CDR3 totals 15 residues. The CDR3 spells CASIGRDRGPTEAFF. The CDR3 DNA reads as TGTGCCAGCATAGGGCGAGACAGGGGACCCACTGAAGCTTTCTTT.

At least ten counts were recorded for this clonotype. This sequence joins TRBV12-3 or TRBV12-4 and TRBJ2-5; D possibly corresponds to TRBD1 (5 bases). The CDR3 sequence is 15 residues long. Trimming took off 7 bases at V and 1 base at J, with 16 bases between the two ends. The chain's CDR3 is CASTLTASVQETQYF. In DNA form, the CDR3 reads TGTGCCAGCACCCTGACAGCATCCGTCCAAGAGACCCAGTACTTC.

This clonotype has at least ten counts. V usage is TRBV11-3 and J usage is TRBJ1-1, with a possible D match to TRBD1 (5 bases). Germline V gene lookup returns CDR1 SGHNT and CDR2 YENEEA. V was trimmed by 3 bases and J by 4 bases, leaving 15 bases between them. There are 15 residues in the CDR3. This chain's CDR3 is CASSFEGVGGTEAFF. In DNA form, the CDR3 reads TGTGCCAGCAGCTTCGAAGGGGTAGGTGGCACTGAAGCTTTCTTT. Full variable domain (missing parts from reference TRBV11-3 and TRBJ1-1): EAGVVQSPRYKIIEKKQPVAFWCNPISGHNTLYWYLQNLGQGPELLIRYENEEAVDDSQLPKDRFSAERLKGVDSTLKIQPAELGDSAVYLCASSFEGVGGTEAFFGQGTRLTVV.

This clonotype was counted only a few times. The CDR3 protein is CASSPPDVPGGEKLFF. The CDR3 DNA follows: TGTGCCAGCAGCCCCCCGGACGTACCCGGCGGTGAAAAACTGTTTTTT. V usage is TRBV7-9 and J usage is TRBJ1-4; D ambiguous. The CDR3 length is 16 residues. V lost 5 bases and J 7 bases, leaving 20 bases between the germline ends. Germline V gives CDR1 SEHNR, CDR2 FQNEAQ (reference sequence).

This clonotype appeared many times. The rearrangement uses TRBV20-1 and TRBJ1-1; a possible D gene is TRBD1 (6 bases). CDR3 size: 13 residues. Trimming pared 0 bases from V and 10 bases from J, leaving 15 bases between. The germline V gene has CDR1 DFQATT and CDR2 SNEGSKA (reference sequence). CDR3 DNA sequence: TGCAGTGCTAGAGATACGGGACCCAGGGGAGCTTTCTTT. Its translation is CSARDTGPRGAFF.

The chain links TRBV12-3 or TRBV12-4 to TRBJ1-6, with 8 bases that match TRBD1. The ends lost 9 bases at V and 1 base at J; junction bases unmatched: 2. The CDR3 covers 14 residues. The CDR3 region has the DNA TGTGCCAGTACAGGGGGATCCTATAATTCACCCCTCCACTTT. It translates to CASTGGSYNSPLHF.

This clonotype has at least ten counts. This chain uses TRBV27 with TRBJ2-3; 7 nucleotides align to TRBD2. From germline, CDR1 is MNHEY and CDR2 SMNVEV (reference sequence). The CDR3 covers 16 residues. J lost 2 bases, V lost 5 bases, and 10 bases had no gene match. CDR3 sequence: CASSLKRDKYTDTQYF. CDR3 in DNA: TGTGCCAGCAGTCTTAAGCGGGATAAATACACAGATACGCAGTATTTT.

A few counts support this clonotype. In DNA form, the CDR3 reads TGTGCCAGCAGCCCATCAGGTGGCGGCTACACCTTC. Translation gives CASSPSGGGYTF. The chain is built from TRBV9 and TRBJ1-2; D is ambiguous. V was shortened by 4 bases and J by 8 bases, with 12 bases between the two germline ends. The germline V gene encodes CDR1 SGDLS and CDR2 YYNGEE. This CDR3 spans 12 amino acids.

This clonotype was detected many times. The V call is TRBV2, the J call TRBJ1-1; tentative D call: TRBD1 (5 bases). V lost 4 bases, J lost 2 bases, and 11 bases lay in between. This CDR3 comprises 14 residues. In germline, CDR1 is SNHLY, CDR2 FYNNEI. This CDR3 is CASSVRQTNTEAFF. CDR3 in DNA: TGTGCCAGCAGTGTACGACAGACAAACACTGAAGCTTTCTTT.

This clonotype has just a few counts. A much bigger clone sits one base away, suggesting this may be a read error. The CDR3 does not close with the conserved phenylalanine or tryptophan, likely indicating a read error. The rearrangement links TRBV20-1 to TRBJ2-5; the D call may be TRBD1 or TRBD2 (6 bases each). Between the trimmed V and J ends, which lost 6 bases and 4 bases, there was a span of 15 bases. Germline V gene lookup returns CDR1 DFQATT and CDR2 SNEGSKA (reference sequence). The CDR3 runs 13 residues. CDR3 sequence reads: CSAGGGRGETQYL. The CDR3 nucleotides are TGCAGTGCGGGGGGTGGCAGGGGAGAGACCCAGTACCTC.

This clonotype has at least ten counts. V and J are TRBV28 and TRBJ2-7; D is undetermined. Deletions cut 3 bases from V and 1 base from J, with 10 bases between. The CDR3 runs 14 residues. In germline, CDR1 is MDHEN, CDR2 SYDVKM. CDR3 protein: CASSLQAPSYEQYF. The CDR3 DNA follows: TGTGCCAGCAGTTTGCAGGCCCCTTCCTACGAGCAGTACTTC.

This clonotype was counted ten times or more. The CDR3 bases are TGTGCCAGCAGCTTAGAGGGTTGGGCCCGGGGGGCCACCGGGGAGCTGTTTTTT. This sequence encodes CASSLEGWARGATGELFF. This chain uses TRBV7-8 with TRBJ2-2, with a tentative D call TRBD2 (7 bases). Germline CDR1 SGHVS, CDR2 FQNEAQ. The V gene lost 1 base and the J gene lost 4 bases, with 19 bases spanning the gap. This CDR3 region has 18 residues.